This T cell receptor (beta chain) was observed in a study of T cells in Graves' hyperthyroidism and ophthalmopathy. It was RNA transcripts that yielded the amplified TCR beta CDR3 regions. Using the HTBI primer set, a first-round RT-PCR was run on the TCR CDR3. Each CDR3 protein gets one entry after TCRdb re-called the multiplex PCR reads with MiXCR. Of about 640,000 distinct CDR3 sequences in the sample, more than 20% were seen once. The CDR3 consists of 16 residues. The V end was cut by 7 bases, the J end by 2 bases, with 21 bases between. Per germline, CDR1 MNHNS and CDR2 SASEGT. The sequencing sample was made of blood. This TCR derives from a man aged 30 to 39 with Graves' ophthalmopathy. The chain combines TRBV6-1 with TRBJ2-7; TRBD1 is a possible D gene (6 bases). CDR3 DNA sequence: TGTGCCAGCACCAAGTTCGTGGGGGCCCTTACCTACGAGCAGTACTTC. This codes for CASTKFVGALTYEQYF.